The clone carrying this T cell receptor beta chain was counted many times. The antigen remains undetermined. Unique molecular identifier tags were affixed to discrete cDNA molecules. One entry per CDR3 protein results from TCRdb running MiXCR on the 5' RACE reads. The sample has approximately 22,000 distinct CDR3 sequences, 3.5% to 5.5% seen once. These data originate in a study of early T cells in non-severe SARS-CoV-2 infection. About the research overall: Chains from this unsorted whole-blood bulk RNA could not be paired. General study results and limits: VDJdb-based annotation leaned toward anti-spike CD8 responses and missed private and CD4 specificities.

The source material was whole blood. This sequence originates from an adult who was a healthcare worker with PCR-confirmed SARS-CoV-2 infection or an uninfected control (not recorded which).

The CDR3 protein is CAWSRSGLAGGEQFF. CDR3 DNA: TGTGCCTGGAGCCGGTCGGGACTAGCGGGAGGTGAGCAGTTCTTC. V and J are TRBV30 and TRBJ2-1, with 15 bases matching TRBD2. Germline CDR1 GTSNPN, CDR2 SVGIG (reference sequence). After removal of 3 bases from V and 9 bases from J, the junction contained 6 bases not matched to a gene. The CDR3 runs to 15 residues.